A selection of T cell receptor beta chains follows, all from one sample in a study of blood T cell repertoires in COVID-19. Profiling relied on immunoSEQ multiplex PCR, and the TCRdb table lists in-frame clones only, not all of them. The data contain over 250,000 clones, about 90% of them seen just once; the ten biggest clones take up under 2.5%. Sequenced: PBMCs or T cells enriched from blood (not recorded which). These receptors came from a woman in her sixties who had recovered from COVID-19. Each CDR3 is given without its conserved first and last residue. Fields, in order: V gene, CDR3 protein.

>TRBV11-2
ASSAASGYLNEQF
>TRBV2
ASEGPGGEKLF
>TRBV7-2
ASSPRPGHQYGYT
>TRBV3-1/TRBV3-2
ASSQRGGEKLF
>TRBV23-1
ASGSRGTPYEQY
>TRBV30
AWNSRFGQGAYSNQPQH
>TRBV12-3/TRBV12-4
ASSSGQLGAF
>TRBV7-9
ASSLVQMNTEAF
>TRBV4-1
ASSHADNLRSGNTIY
>TRBV11-2
ASSLFQEGRAF
>TRBV18
ASSPPGENYGYT
>TRBV19
ASSIGTVNQPQH
>TRBV6-2/TRBV6-3
ASSYSLAADTQY
>TRBV10-3
AISEYRGDYGYT
>TRBV28
ASSLRTGEWGRSNQPQH
>TRBV29-1
SVEHRVLSNTGELF
>TRBV27
ASSLRTQGVGELF
>TRBV7-3
ASSPNNGYNEQF
>TRBV12-2
ASRLAGRTSGGRRRTGELF
>TRBV27
ASSLSIRGSGDEQY
>TRBV10-1
ASSPGQGTGNTIY
>TRBV5-4
ASSPWDRVSEAF
>TRBV5-1
ASALGTDTQY
>TRBV27
ASRPRQGTYEQY
>TRBV28
ASSLKPSNEQF
>TRBV5-8
ASRRTGGSYEQY
>TRBV5-4
ASSTGDRAREKLF
>TRBV10-3
AIRGNRDQPQH
>TRBV15
ATSRDLSGTGVSGYT
>TRBV5-1
ASSLNHRGLTDTQY
>TRBV28
ASSLSRREAYGYT
>TRBV7-9
ASSLRGGDTQY
>TRBV12-3/TRBV12-4
ASTLGANSPLH
>TRBV5-1
ASSPTTSAGAKQF
>TRBV3-1/TRBV3-2
ASSQGYRAGELF
>TRBV14
ASSQGTGYGYT
>TRBV11-3
ASSLFGGVTDTQY
>TRBV10-3
AISEKELEGNEQF
>TRBV14
ASSQSTGNQPQH
>TRBV4-1
ASSPRRTANTEAF
>TRBV28
ASSSVPKALEQY
>TRBV5-4
ASSLTTTSGGVADTQY
>TRBV5-1
ASSLAGSQETQY
>TRBV7-2
ASSLVFGDEQY